The source of this T cell receptor beta chain is a study of blood T cell repertoires in COVID-19. Study details: T cells, B-cell-depleted T cells, or PBMCs supplied cDNA or gDNA.

The length of the CDR3 is 14 residues. Trimming took 3 bases from V and 4 from J; bases not matched to a gene: 9. Germline V lookup: CDR1 SQVTM, CDR2 ANQGSEA. Original analysis: Estimates of nucleated cell counts were drawn from the amplification of reference gene primers. Produced via immunoSEQ multiplex PCR; TCRdb's table is partial and in-frame only. V and J calls and clone size are as listed in that table; D and trimming were resolved from the DNA. The sample lists under 45,000 clones; more than 80% were seen once. The rearrangement links TRBV29-1 to TRBJ2-7; 7 bases map to TRBD2. The TCR sequence derives from a man aged 55 to 70 with active COVID-19. Sequences were obtained from peripheral blood. Here the CDR3 reads CSVETGRTGYEQYF. DNA of the CDR3: TGCAGCGTTGAGACCGGGAGGACCGGGTACGAGCAGTACTTC.